This record looks at one TCR beta chain sequence and its context. Its cognate antigen is unknown. V was shortened by 3 bases and J by 2 bases, with 13 bases between the two germline ends. CDR1 is LNHNV and CDR2 is YYDKDF in the germline V gene (reference sequence). This CDR3 has 16 residues. This sample stems from a study of shared clonotypes between healthy human individuals. In the study overall: Donors had three CD4 naive, three CD4 memory, two CD8 naive and one CD8 memory plate apiece. Whole-study findings and limits: Naive CD4 clonotypes were shared across several donors at roughly 5%. The donor pool, a small one, limited the genetic and exposure-history diversity represented.

Sequencing used immunoSEQ multiplex PCR; TCRdb keeps in-frame clones, though not all of them. Of 2 million to 2.5 million clones in the sample, almost 96% were seen once. This receptor was taken from a man in his late teens or twenties in good health. The specimen was naive CD4+ T cells sorted from blood. Subset specified: CD45RA+ positively selected. The genes are TRBV15 and TRBJ2-2; D may be TRBD1 (5 bases). The CDR3: CATSRTVNLNTGELFF. The CDR3, as DNA: TGTGCCACCAGCAGGACAGTAAACCTAAACACCGGGGAGCTGTTTTTT. Filled out from reference TRBV15 and TRBJ2-2, the complete variable domain reads DAMVIQNPRYQVTQFGKPVTLSCSQTLNHNVMYWYQQKSSQAPKLLFHYYDKDFNNEADTPDNFQSRRPNTSFCFLDIRSPGLGDTAMYLCATSRTVNLNTGELFFGEGSRLTVL.